This note documents a single T cell receptor beta chain sequence. V was cut by 3 bases and J by 0 bases, with 9 bases left in between. The CDR3 is 14 amino acids. The germline gives CDR1 WNHNN, CDR2 SYGVQD (reference sequence). Authors' analysis steps: Reference gene primer amplification yielded estimated nucleated cell counts. Measured with immunoSEQ multiplex PCR; TCRdb has only the in-frame clones, and not every one. The V and J calls and the clone size are those of that table, but D and trimming were determined from the DNA. The data hold about 110,000 clones, with approximately 86% observed a single time. This sample stems from a study of blood T cell repertoires in COVID-19. Study-wide background: Samples came from the United States, Italy and Spain, spanning acute and convalescent COVID-19. In each case, the material was cDNA or gDNA derived from T cells, B-cell-depleted T cells, or PBMCs.

This receptor was obtained from a man aged 40-49 years with acute or convalescent COVID-19. V is TRBV10-1 and J is TRBJ2-7; D may be TRBD2 (6 bases). The specimen sequenced was peripheral blood. Written as DNA, the CDR3 is TGCGCCAGCAGTGATGGGGGGAGCTCCTACGAGCAGTACTTC. The encoded protein is CASSDGGSSYEQYF.